What follows are 29 T cell receptor beta chains derived from one specimen sequenced in a study of blood T cell repertoires in COVID-19. Profiled with immunoSEQ multiplex PCR; TCRdb holds only in-frame clones, not every one. The sample lists 63,000 or so clones, around 83% occurring once. Sequencing used peripheral blood. These receptors all come from a man between 65 and 79 years old with active COVID-19.

The chain uses TRBV5-1 and TRBJ2-3, with D maybe TRBD2 (6 bases). The length of the CDR3 is 16 residues. Trimming removed 4 bases at V and 0 bases at J, with 15 bases between. Germline CDR1 reads SGHRS; CDR2 reads YFSETQ. CDR3 residues: CASSPGTSTSTDTQYF. The CDR3 coding sequence is TGCGCCAGCAGCCCCGGGACTTCAACTAGCACAGATACGCAGTATTTT.

The V call is TRBV5-1, the J call TRBJ2-2; D call uncertain. Germline V gene data show CDR1 as SGHRS and CDR2 as YFSETQ. V was pared by 7 bases and J by 2 bases, with 9 bases between. The CDR3 extends over 13 amino acids. The CDR3 DNA reads as TGCGCCAGCCCACAGCCCAACACCGGGGAGCTGTTTTTT. It translates to CASPQPNTGELFF.

V and J are TRBV11-3 and TRBJ2-2; 9 bases match TRBD1. The junction had 3 bases not matched to a gene; V was cut back by 7 bases and J by 6 bases. The CDR3 is 13 residues long. Germline V lookup: CDR1 SGHNT, CDR2 YENEEA. The CDR3 spells CASNRQGAGELFF. The CDR3 nucleotides read TGTGCCAGCAACCGACAGGGGGCCGGGGAGCTGTTTTTT.

J is TRBJ2-1 and V is TRBV28; no definite D call. The germline gives CDR1 MDHEN, CDR2 SYDVKM. V was shortened by 2 bases and J by 9 bases, with 11 bases between the two germline ends. This CDR3 is 13 amino acids long. In DNA form, the CDR3 reads TGTGCCAGCAGTTTAGCCCCGCCAGGTGAGCAGTTCTTC. It codes for CASSLAPPGEQFF.

The V call is TRBV5-1, the J call TRBJ2-7; 10 nucleotides match TRBD1. The CDR3 totals 16 residues. Germline assignment: CDR1 SGHRS and CDR2 YFSETQ. V shed 4 bases, J shed 3 bases, and the junction held 10 bases outside the gene matches. CDR3 in amino acids: CASSREGQGMGYEQYF. CDR3 bases: TGCGCCAGCAGCCGAGAGGGACAGGGGATGGGCTACGAGCAGTACTTC.

The chain uses TRBV2 and TRBJ1-2; D is undetermined. Germline V gives CDR1 SNHLY, CDR2 FYNNEI. The CDR3 runs 14 residues. Trimming removed 2 bases at V and 3 bases at J, with 10 bases between. In nucleotides, the CDR3 is TGTGCCAGCAGTGAACTGGAGGGAGACTATGGCTACACCTTC. It encodes CASSELEGDYGYTF.

The gene calls are TRBV7-2 and TRBJ2-2; 7 bases are shared with TRBD2. The CDR3 consists of 14 residues. Germline V CDR1 and CDR2: SGHTA, FQGNSA. Losses at the gene ends were 0 bases for V and 10 bases for J; bases not matched to a gene: 5. CDR3 protein: CASSLAPLAAELFF. CDR3 DNA: TGTGCCAGCAGCTTAGCGCCCCTAGCGGCGGAGCTGTTTTTT.

This chain links TRBV30 with TRBJ2-1, with 8 bases aligning to TRBD2. Losses at the gene ends were 3 bases for V and 0 bases for J; bases not matched to a gene: 4. CDR1 and CDR2 (germline): GTSNPN, SVGIG (reference sequence). The CDR3 runs 15 residues. The CDR3 coding sequence is TGTGCCTGGAGCCGCGGGGGGAGCTCCTACAATGAGCAGTTCTTC. Its translation: CAWSRGGSSYNEQFF.

The rearrangement joins TRBV7-2 to TRBJ2-1; 8 bases agree with TRBD2. This CDR3 spans 16 amino acids. Trimming cost V 1 base and J 8 bases; bases outside gene matches: 10. Germline CDR1 SGHTA, CDR2 FQGNSA. The DNA of the CDR3 is TGTGCCAGCAGCTTAGGCCCTAGCGGGTTTGGGGATGAGCAGTTCTTC. Translated, it gives CASSLGPSGFGDEQFF.

This sequence joins TRBV30 and TRBJ2-3, with 11 bases lining up with TRBD2. The CDR3 extends over 14 amino acids. Germline loops: CDR1 GTSNPN, CDR2 SVGIG (reference sequence). After removal of 1 base from V and 6 bases from J, the junction contained 3 bases not matched to a gene. CDR3 in amino acids: CAWSGASGRDTQYF. CDR3 nucleotides: TGTGCCTGGAGTGGGGCTAGCGGGAGGGATACGCAGTATTTT. The whole variable domain, filled in from reference TRBV30 and TRBJ2-3, reads SQTIHQWPATLVQPVGSPLSLECTVEGTSNPNLYWYRQAAGRGLQLLFYSVGIGQISSEVPQNLSASRPQDRQFILSSKKLLLSDSGFYLCAWSGASGRDTQYFGPGTRLTVL.

The V and J genes are TRBV28 and TRBJ2-1, with TRBD2 matching 11 bases. Trimming at V came to 5 bases and at J to 7 bases, leaving 7 bases not matched to a gene. The CDR3 runs 15 residues. Germline V lookup: CDR1 MDHEN, CDR2 SYDVKM. Here the CDR3 reads CASSPKGLAVNEQFF. For the CDR3, the DNA is TGTGCCAGCAGTCCAAAGGGACTAGCGGTGAATGAGCAGTTCTTC.

This chain joins TRBV27 and TRBJ2-3; tentatively, D is TRBD1 (5 bases). Trimming pared 2 bases from V and 4 bases from J, leaving 7 bases between. Looked up from germline, CDR1 is MNHEY and CDR2 is SMNVEV (reference sequence). The CDR3 spans 13 residues. Here the CDR3 DNA reads TGTGCCAGCAGTTTAAGGGGCCCAGATACGCAGTATTTT. It yields the protein CASSLRGPDTQYF.

The rearrangement joins TRBV11-3 to TRBJ1-1; no clear D. Deletions cut 6 bases from V and 1 base from J, with 6 bases between. This CDR3 comprises 12 residues. Germline lookup yields CDR1 SGHNT and CDR2 YENEEA. The CDR3 is CASRGPNTEAFF. DNA for the CDR3: TGTGCCAGCAGGGGCCCGAACACTGAAGCTTTCTTT.

This chain connects TRBV7-9 to TRBJ1-1; TRBD1 might be the D (5 bases). Germline assignment: CDR1 SEHNR and CDR2 FQNEAQ (reference sequence). The length of the CDR3 is 12 residues. Trimming removed 3 bases at V and 7 bases at J, with 9 bases between. The DNA for the CDR3 is TGTGCCAGCAGCTTGGGTAGGGGTGAAGCTTTCTTT. It specifies CASSLGRGEAFF. Combining the CDR3 with reference TRBV7-9 and TRBJ1-1 gives the whole variable domain DTGVSQNPRHKITKRGQNVTFRCDPISEHNRLYWYRQTLGQGPEFLTYFQNEAQLEKSRLLSDRFSAERPKGSFSTLEIQRTEQGDSAMYLCASSLGRGEAFFGQGTRLTVV.

The V and J genes are TRBV7-3 and TRBJ2-3, with D perhaps TRBD1 (5 bases). Trimming left V 5 bases short and J 8 bases short, with 14 bases between. Germline loops: CDR1 SGHTA, CDR2 FQGTGA. The CDR3 extends over 13 amino acids. The CDR3 loop reads CASSTNQGGTQYF. The CDR3 DNA reads as TGTGCCAGCAGCACCAACCAGGGCGGTACGCAGTATTTT.

The chain recombines TRBV5-5 with TRBJ2-7; TRBD2 might be the D (6 bases). CDR1 and CDR2 from the germline V gene are SGHKS and YYEKEE (reference sequence). The V end was cut by 3 bases, the J end by 4 bases, with 14 bases between. This CDR3 has 14 amino acids. CDR3 bases: TGTGCCAGCAGCTCCCTGGGGGGTCCTTACGAGCAGTACTTC. It specifies CASSSLGGPYEQYF.

The chain employs TRBV27 and TRBJ1-2; 10 bases line up with TRBD1. Per germline, CDR1 MNHEY and CDR2 SMNVEV (reference sequence). The CDR3 has 13 residues. The trim removed 3 bases at V and 8 bases at J, leaving 3 bases unmatched. CDR3 in DNA: TGTGCCAGCAGTTTGACAGGGGGCCTGGGCTACACCTTC. Protein product: CASSLTGGLGYTF.

The rearrangement links TRBV19 to TRBJ2-7; TRBD1 might be the D (6 bases). Deletions cut 8 bases from V and 2 bases from J, with 10 bases between. The CDR3 totals 12 residues. Germline V gene data show CDR1 as LNHDA and CDR2 as SQIVND (reference sequence). CDR3 DNA sequence: TGTGCCAGTGGCCAGGGGCCCTACGAGCAGTACTTC. Its protein is CASGQGPYEQYF.

The gene calls are TRBV25-1 and TRBJ1-1, with D perhaps matching TRBD1 (5 bases). Germline CDR1 MGHDK, CDR2 SYGVNS. This CDR3 is 13 amino acids long. Trimming stripped 8 bases from V and 6 bases from J, with 16 bases between. The chain's CDR3 is CASVGGSYAEAFF. In DNA form, the CDR3 reads TGTGCCAGCGTCGGGGGGTCATACGCTGAAGCTTTCTTT.

The CDR3 DNA reads TGTGCCAGCAGTCGCCAGGGACAGGGGGGGGTTTGGGGCTACACCTTC. Translating it yields CASSRQGQGGVWGYTF. The gene calls are TRBV27 and TRBJ1-2; TRBD1 matches at 11 bases. J gave up 8 bases and V 5 bases, and 13 bases lay outside the gene matches. CDR3 length: 16 residues. CDR1 is MNHEY, CDR2 SMNVEV, per germline (reference sequence).

This chain joins TRBV4-1 and TRBJ2-1; TRBD2 matches 9 bases. Germline assignment: CDR1 MGHRA and CDR2 YSYEKL. V was pared by 4 bases and J by 2 bases, with 6 bases of the junction left unmatched. The length of the CDR3 is 16 residues. The chain's CDR3 is CASSPPLAGPYNEQFF. DNA of the CDR3: TGCGCCAGCAGCCCCCCCCTAGCGGGGCCCTACAATGAGCAGTTCTTC.

The J gene is TRBJ1-1, the V gene TRBV5-1, with TRBD1 matching 8 bases. In germline, CDR1 is SGHRS, CDR2 YFSETQ. The CDR3 contains 15 residues. After removal of 1 base from V and 6 bases from J, the junction contained 8 bases not matched to a gene. The CDR3 nucleotides are TGCGCCAGCAGCTTGCCCGGACAGGGCTTACCTGAAGCTTTCTTT. It specifies CASSLPGQGLPEAFF.

In its sample, this clone was seen once. The chain joins TRBV6-2 or TRBV6-3 to TRBJ2-3; D unclear. CDR3 length: 14 residues. The germline V gene has CDR1 MNHEY and CDR2 SVGEGT. V was shortened by 6 bases and J by 1 base, with 11 bases between the two germline ends. CDR3 protein: CASSPRVRTDTQYF. The CDR3 DNA follows: TGTGCCAGCAGCCCCCGGGTGCGCACAGATACGCAGTATTTT.

The V call is TRBV5-1, the J call TRBJ1-4; D is uncertain. The length of the CDR3 is 15 residues. Germline CDR1 and CDR2: SGHRS and YFSETQ. Trimming cost V 0 bases and J 1 base, with 7 bases left between them. DNA of the CDR3: TGCGCCAGCAGCTTGGGCCAGCGAACTAATGAAAAACTGTTTTTT. Its protein is CASSLGQRTNEKLFF.

The J gene is TRBJ1-6, the V gene TRBV30, with D maybe TRBD1 (6 bases). The CDR3 length is 14 residues. Germline V gene lookup returns CDR1 GTSNPN and CDR2 SVGIG (reference sequence). The V and J ends lost 4 bases and 10 bases respectively, with 17 bases between them. The CDR3 DNA is TGTGCCTGGAACCCCGGGACATGGGGGTCACCCCTCCACTTT. Translating gives CAWNPGTWGSPLHF.

This clone was picked up a small number of times. The chain is built from TRBV4-2 and TRBJ2-1, with 14 bases aligning to TRBD2. Germline V gives CDR1 LGHNA, CDR2 YNFKEQ. CDR3 length equals 15 residues. The V and J ends lost 3 bases and 10 bases, in that order; junction bases with no gene match: 5. CDR3 in DNA: TGTGCCAGCAGCCAGGGACTAGCGGGAGACGGGGAGCAGTTCTTC. This gives the protein CASSQGLAGDGEQFF.

This clone is categorized as medium-sized. This chain joins TRBV11-2 and TRBJ1-1; D remains unclear. Trimming removed 6 bases from V and 1 base from J, with 9 bases in between. The CDR3 loop spans 13 amino acids. Looked up from germline, CDR1 is SGHAT and CDR2 is FQNNGV. The CDR3 DNA reads as TGTGCCAGCAGGCGGCCGGCGAACACTGAAGCTTTCTTT. As protein: CASRRPANTEAFF.

V usage is TRBV5-6 and J usage is TRBJ2-3; D gene uncertain. This CDR3 has 13 amino acids. V was clipped by 6 bases and J by 1 base, with 9 bases between them. Germline V lookup: CDR1 SGHDT, CDR2 YYEEEE. CDR3 coding DNA: TGTGCCAGCACCGCGCCCGGCACAGATACGCAGTATTTT. This encodes CASTAPGTDTQYF. The full variable domain, its missing parts supplied by reference TRBV5-6 and TRBJ2-3, is DAGVTQSPTHLIKTRGQQVTLRCSPKSGHDTVSWYQQALGQGPQFIFQYYEEEERQRGNFPDRFSGHQFPNYSSELNVNALLLGDSALYLCASTAPGTDTQYFGPGTRLTVL.

The chain has TRBV5-1 and TRBJ2-7; 7 nucleotides line up with TRBD1. The V gene's germline CDR1 is SGHRS and CDR2 YFSETQ. Germline trimming cut 3 bases from V and 3 bases from J; bases unmatched to any gene: 6. The CDR3 covers 14 residues. The CDR3 loop reads CASSYRDRNYEQYF. The CDR3 bases are TGCGCCAGCAGCTACCGGGACAGAAACTACGAGCAGTACTTC.